This is a list of T cell receptor beta chains from one sample in a study of T cell responses to AZD1222 COVID-19 vaccine. The method was immunoSEQ multiplex PCR; TCRdb's version includes in-frame clones alone and lacks a portion of them. The table lists 150,000 or so clones, 85% to 90% of them singletons, with under 25% in the top ten. This material consisted of peripheral blood, taken on day 0 of AZD1222 vaccination. The origin of the receptors is an adult in good health. Each CDR3 is given with its conserved first and last residue. D genes are given only for firm matches. The size of a clone is reported for some rows only, either as once, few or many, or as a class for expanded clones.

TRBJ2-7 - - TRBV6-5 CASSRDGYYEQYF TGTGCCAGCAGCCGGGACGGATACTACGAGCAGTACTTC
TRBJ1-2 - - TRBV28 CASSSNRDGYTF TGTGCCAGCAGTTCTAACAGGGATGGCTACACCTTC
TRBJ2-7 TRBD1 - TRBV7-3 CASSEAGGQQYF TGTGCCAGCAGTGAGGCAGGGGGACAGCAGTACTTC
TRBJ1-5 - - TRBV5-1 CASSLQGLGNQPQHF TGCGCCAGCAGCCTACAGGGATTGGGCAATCAGCCCCAGCATTTT
TRBJ1-5 - few TRBV5-1 CASREDSYSNQPQHF TGCGCCAGCAGGGAGGACAGCTATAGCAATCAGCCCCAGCATTTT
TRBJ2-7 - - TRBV6-5 CASSYSLRSASYEQYF TGTGCCAGCAGTTACTCCCTTCGGAGCGCGTCCTACGAGCAGTACTTC
TRBJ1-2 - - TRBV28 CASSPRTADYGYTF TGTGCCAGCAGTCCCAGGACAGCAGACTATGGCTACACCTTC
TRBJ1-3 - - TRBV4-3 CASSQAYRETGNTIYF TGCGCCAGCAGCCAAGCGTACAGGGAGACGGGAAACACCATATATTTT
TRBJ2-3 - - TRBV5-6 CASSITRERDTQYF TGTGCCAGCAGCATCACCAGGGAACGAGATACGCAGTATTTT
TRBJ2-7 - - TRBV6-5 CASSYSAGRYEQYF TGTGCCAGCAGTTACTCGGCCGGACGCTACGAGCAGTACTTC
TRBJ1-5 - once TRBV25-1 CASSPGGGPNQPQHF TGTGCCAGCTCCCCCGGCGGGGGCCCCAATCAGCCCCAGCATTTT
TRBJ2-2 - once TRBV7-3 CASSYGLEITGELFF TGTGCCAGCAGCTATGGGCTCGAAATCACCGGGGAGCTGTTTTTT
TRBJ1-2 - - TRBV9 CASSVDPGHYGYTF TGTGCCAGCAGCGTAGACCCGGGCCACTATGGCTACACCTTC
TRBJ1-5 - - TRBV6-6 CASSYPGEQPQHF TGTGCCAGCAGTTACCCCGGGGAGCAGCCCCAGCATTTT
TRBJ2-3 TRBD2 - TRBV6-5 CASSTSGGTADTQYF TGTGCCAGCAGTACTAGCGGGGGAACCGCAGATACGCAGTATTTT
TRBJ1-1 - - TRBV15 CATSRDMLTFEAFF TGTGCCACCAGCAGAGATATGTTGACCTTTGAAGCTTTCTTT
TRBJ1-2 - - TRBV9 CASSGGQINYGYTF TGTGCCAGCAGTGGAGGACAAATTAACTATGGCTACACCTTC
TRBJ1-4 - - TRBV6-6 CASTLVRGDEKLFF TGTGCCAGCACCCTAGTCCGGGGGGATGAAAAACTGTTTTTT
TRBJ2-3 TRBD2 few TRBV29-1 CSARAGGEGTQYF TGCAGCGCCCGGGCCGGGGGGGAAGGTACGCAGTATTTT
TRBJ2-7 - - TRBV5-1 CASSSQGSSYEQYF TGCGCCAGCAGCTCCCAAGGGAGCTCCTACGAGCAGTACTTC
TRBJ1-4 - - TRBV7-9 CASSLGSTNEKLFF TGTGCCAGCAGCTTGGGATCGACTAATGAAAAACTGTTTTTT
TRBJ2-2 - - TRBV6-5 CASSRANTGELFF TGTGCCAGCAGCCGGGCGAACACCGGGGAGCTGTTTTTT
TRBJ2-7 TRBD1 - TRBV19 CASSIPGQGYEQYF TGTGCCAGTAGTATTCCCGGACAGGGATACGAGCAGTACTTC
TRBJ2-1 TRBD1 - TRBV3-1/TRBV3-2 CASSQRGRKDNEQFF TGTGCCAGCAGCCAAAGGGGGCGGAAGGACAATGAGCAGTTCTTC
TRBJ2-1 TRBD2 - TRBV5-4 CASSLVAGLNNEQFF TGTGCCAGCAGCTTGGTAGCGGGGCTAAACAATGAGCAGTTCTTC
TRBJ1-5 - once TRBV7-6 CASSLGPGFDQPQHF TGTGCCAGCAGCTTGGGCCCGGGATTCGACCAGCCCCAGCATTTT
TRBJ1-5 - - TRBV19 CASSIGGKESGQPQHF TGTGCCAGTAGTATAGGGGGAAAGGAGTCGGGTCAGCCCCAGCATTTT
TRBJ2-1 - few TRBV3-1/TRBV3-2 CASSQDQASGYNEQFF TGTGCCAGCAGCCAAGATCAGGCCAGCGGGTACAATGAGCAGTTCTTC
TRBJ2-3 TRBD1 - TRBV4-2 CASSRTGATDTQYF TGTGCCAGCAGCCGAACAGGGGCCACAGATACGCAGTATTTT
TRBJ2-3 - - TRBV7-6 CASSLGSGPRTDTQYF TGTGCCAGCAGCTTGGGGAGCGGCCCCCGCACAGATACGCAGTATTTT
TRBJ2-7 - few TRBV2 CASSQPLSYEQYF TGTGCCAGCAGCCAACCCCTCTCCTACGAGCAGTACTTC
TRBJ2-7 TRBD1 - TRBV12-3/TRBV12-4 CASSLGTGEQYF TGTGCCAGCAGTTTGGGGACAGGCGAGCAGTACTTC
TRBJ1-2 - - TRBV28 CASSSPPDSYGYTF TGTGCCAGCAGTTCCCCCCCGGACAGTTATGGCTACACCTTC
TRBJ1-2 - few TRBV27 CASSLGGGYGYTF TGTGCCAGCAGTTTGGGGGGCGGCTATGGCTACACCTTC
TRBJ2-3 - - TRBV11-2 CASSLDARTDTQYF TGTGCCAGCAGCTTAGATGCCAGGACAGATACGCAGTATTTT
TRBJ2-3 - - TRBV6-2/TRBV6-3 CASSSRGDTQYF TGTGCCAGCAGCTCCCGGGGAGATACGCAGTATTTT
TRBJ2-1 TRBD2 - TRBV9 CASSTRQWTSVNEQFF TGTGCCAGCAGCACTCGCCAATGGACTAGCGTCAATGAGCAGTTCTTC
TRBJ1-3 - once TRBV3-1/TRBV3-2 CASANRPSAGNTIYF TGTGCCAGCGCTAACAGGCCCTCGGCTGGAAACACCATATATTTT
TRBJ2-2 TRBD2 - TRBV11-2 CASSLIPSGGDPNGELFF TGTGCCAGCAGCTTAATCCCCTCCGGGGGGGACCCGAACGGGGAGCTGTTTTTT
TRBJ2-2 - once TRBV4-3 CASSQDRVGELFF TGCGCCAGCAGCCAAGATCGGGTCGGGGAGCTGTTTTTT
TRBJ2-2 TRBD1 - TRBV18 CASTKGQQNTGELFF TGTGCCAGCACGAAGGGACAGCAGAACACCGGGGAGCTGTTTTTT
TRBJ1-6 - - TRBV13 CASQGPSGDNSPLHF TGTGCCAGTCAGGGGCCCTCGGGGGATAATTCACCCCTCCACTTT
TRBJ2-7 - - TRBV19 CASRGQAISYEQYF TGTGCCAGTAGGGGCCAGGCGATCTCCTACGAGCAGTACTTC
TRBJ1-1 - - TRBV6-5 CASSSLGGRLNTEAFF TGTGCCAGCAGTTCCTTGGGAGGCCGATTGAACACTGAAGCTTTCTTT
TRBJ2-2 - - TRBV7-2 CASTLTGFDAGELFF TGTGCCAGCACCTTAACAGGGTTTGACGCCGGGGAGCTGTTTTTT
TRBJ2-2 - - TRBV5-1 CASSLGGNTGELFF TGCGCCAGCAGCTTGGGAGGGAACACCGGGGAGCTGTTTTTT
TRBJ2-2 - - TRBV7-2 CASSPRNSVNGELFF TGTGCCAGCAGCCCCCGCAATAGCGTGAACGGGGAGCTGTTTTTT
TRBJ2-5 TRBD2 - TRBV7-9 CASSSRTSGKYQETQYF TGTGCCAGCAGCTCCAGGACTAGCGGAAAGTACCAAGAGACCCAGTACTTC
TRBJ1-1 - - TRBV19 CASSIRPTEAFF TGTGCCAGTAGTATCCGACCCACTGAAGCTTTCTTT
TRBJ2-7 - - TRBV29-1 CSVRIQDYYEQYF TGCAGCGTTAGGATCCAGGACTACTACGAGCAGTACTTC
TRBJ1-1 TRBD1 - TRBV6-5 CASIADRGDTEAFF TGTGCCAGCATCGCGGACAGGGGGGACACTGAAGCTTTCTTT
TRBJ2-3 - - TRBV5-4 CASSRSTDTQYF TGTGCCAGCAGCCGTTCCACAGATACGCAGTATTTT
TRBJ2-7 - - TRBV7-3 CASSFGPGDEQYF TGTGCCAGCAGCTTTGGTCCTGGCGACGAGCAGTACTTC